This T cell receptor (beta chain) is from a study of spatial heterogeneity in lung cancer (dated by TCRdb to between 2017 and 2020). General notes on the study: Beta-chain transcripts were consistently detected in greater numbers than alpha-chain transcripts, which likely reflected higher beta-chain transcript abundance. In tumor regions, TCR transcript counts showed a strong correlation with a T cell transcriptional module score from matched bulk RNA-seq. In the raw uncorrected reads, each unique combination of TCR and UMI appeared on average more than ten times. The study quantitatively compared TCR alpha and beta repertoires across multiple tumor regions, matched nontumor lung and blood in non-small cell lung cancer. Nonsynonymous mutation counts, determined by whole-exome sequencing of tumor tissue, were related to TCR repertoire features. Both alpha and beta chains were TCR-sequenced in approximately 200 tumor regions, under 85 matched nontumor lung samples and approximately 50 PBMC samples obtained at surgery.

This clonotype came up many times. Its cognate antigen has yet to be identified. It has no much larger one-base neighbor in the sample; base qualities were not kept. From cysteine to phenylalanine, the CDR3 is 15 amino acids long. Only the CDR3 DNA stays, 45 bases, in frame from base 1. CDR1 and CDR2, per the germline V gene, are MNHNS and SASEGT. V loses 8 bases at its end and J loses 3 bases; junction bases beyond the gene matches: 11. The paper's findings and limits, for the study overall: Confirming at a functional level the hypothesis that regional TCRs recognize regional mutations was considered to require additional single-cell paired TCR alpha and beta sequencing. The number of expanded intratumoral alpha and beta TCRs correlated with the tumor nonsynonymous mutation count. The count of ubiquitous expanded TCRs correlated with the count of ubiquitous nonsynonymous mutations, and the count of regional expanded TCRs correlated with the count of regional nonsynonymous mutations. TCR-seq coverage of tumor T cells was estimated to be only about 7% for alpha chains and approximately 12% for beta chains.

Libraries came from 5' RACE. The sequencer was a NextSeq 500. In the TCR library protocol, a unique molecular identifier was attached to each TCR cDNA molecule so that PCR and sequencing errors could be corrected. On the authors' methods: TCR identification, UMI-based error correction and CDR3 extraction were all carried out with Decombinator tools. TCRs above a frequency of 2 per 1,000, corresponding to the top 1% of the tumor frequency distribution, were defined as expanded. Expanded tumor TCRs were classed as regional if statistically deemed absent (corrected P<0.05) from at least one tumor region, otherwise ubiquitous. Renyi diversity was computed with the R vegan package after each repertoire had been subsampled 100 times to 5,000 TCRs. CDR3 similarity networks were built from amino acid triplet string-kernel similarity, with CDR3s being connected when pairwise similarity was above 0.82. Clones were called with MiXCR by TCRdb after fastp trimmed the public reads at Q25, and only in-frame beta chains were retained. Each record represents a unique CDR3 protein, reported with the most common genes and DNA among its rows. Clone size and V and J calls follow TCRdb, not the original study. The sample records 5,500 to 7,500 distinct CDR3 sequences, more than 10% of which are singletons. The top ten clonotypes cover over 20% of the sample.

The label giving this sample's time point can be read as: sample taken at primary tumor resection. Samples were obtained from approximately 70 patients with early-stage, untreated non-small cell lung cancer from the lung TRACERx cohort. Without any cell sorting, TCR sequencing was performed on whole RNA extracted either from tumor and nontumor lung tissue or from cryopreserved PBMC samples. Only patients with enough RNA available from two or more tumor regions were chosen for TCR sequencing. A lung pathologist reviewed the tumor and adjacent nontumor lung specimens before the specimens were selected.

This specimen was lung tumor tissue, taken at surgery. The chain employs TRBV6-1 and TRBJ2-7, and 9 junctional nucleotides match TRBD2. This clonotype originated in a male donor with early-stage non-small cell lung cancer. The DNA is as follows: TGTGCCAGCCGTTTTATGGCGGGAGGGGTCTACGAGCAGTACTTC. Translated, this is CASRFMAGGVYEQYF.